This TCR beta chain was sequenced during a study of blood T cell repertoires in COVID-19. Study information: Spain, Italy and the United States supplied samples that represented acute and convalescent COVID-19. Sources were T cells, B-cell-depleted T cells, or PBMCs; the material itself was cDNA or gDNA.

Trimming removed 5 bases from V and 0 bases from J, with 8 bases in between. Per the germline V gene, CDR1 is SEHNR and CDR2 is FQNEAQ (reference sequence). The CDR3 loop spans 14 amino acids. Authors' analysis steps: Amplification of reference gene primers was used by the study to estimate nucleated cell counts. TCRdb's copy holds only in-frame clones and misses some; the assay was immunoSEQ multiplex PCR. V and J calls and clone size are as listed in that table; D and trimming were resolved from the DNA. Among about 130,000 clones listed, 75% to 90% were seen once. The sequence derives from a human donor in a cohort sampled during active COVID-19. The material sequenced was peripheral blood. The chain is built from TRBV7-9 and TRBJ1-3; perhaps TRBD1 as D (5 bases). The CDR3 reads CASSVGLSGNTIYF. DNA for the CDR3: TGTGCCAGCAGCGTGGGACTCTCTGGAAACACCATATATTTT.